The rows below give T cell receptor beta chains drawn from one sample of a study of cytomegalovirus exposure and HLA in healthy donors. Method: immunoSEQ multiplex PCR; TCRdb's copy keeps in-frame clones and lacks some. The sample holds approximately 150,000 clones, approximately 84% seen once. Specimen: PBMCs. Every receptor here comes from a girl between 5 and 17 years old in good health and CMV-seropositive. The CDR3 runs from the conserved cysteine through the conserved F or W. The D gene is left open where the match is weak. Size is stated for part of the rows, as once, few or many counts, or as a class when the clone is expanded.

abundance: few; len: 13; d_gene: -; v_gene: TRBV6-5; j_gene: TRBJ2-5; CDR3aa: CASRTLVPETQYF; CDR3nt: TGTGCCAGCAGGACCCTAGTTCCAGAGACCCAGTACTTC
abundance: -; len: 14; d_gene: -; v_gene: TRBV7-9; j_gene: TRBJ2-7; CDR3aa: CASSSTVLTGEQYF; CDR3nt: TGTGCCAGCAGCTCGACAGTGCTTACGGGCGAGCAGTACTTC
abundance: -; len: 15; d_gene: -; v_gene: TRBV5-1; j_gene: TRBJ2-3; CDR3aa: CASSSQGRNTDTQYF; CDR3nt: TGCGCCAGCAGCTCTCAGGGTAGGAACACAGATACGCAGTATTTT
abundance: -; len: 13; d_gene: TRBD1; v_gene: TRBV13; j_gene: TRBJ1-1; CDR3aa: CASSHSLTGGAFF; CDR3nt: TGTGCCAGCAGCCACTCTTTGACAGGGGGAGCTTTCTTT
abundance: -; len: 18; d_gene: -; v_gene: TRBV5-1; j_gene: TRBJ1-2; CDR3aa: CASSLVRNLKRSEDGYTF; CDR3nt: TGCGCCAGCAGCTTGGTGCGGAACCTTAAAAGGTCTGAGGATGGCTACACCTTC
abundance: few; len: 13; d_gene: TRBD1; v_gene: TRBV6-1; j_gene: TRBJ2-7; CDR3aa: CASTGTGLHEQYF; CDR3nt: TGTGCCAGCACCGGGACAGGGCTCCACGAGCAGTACTTC
abundance: -; len: 14; d_gene: TRBD1; v_gene: TRBV6-5; j_gene: TRBJ2-1; CDR3aa: CASHPGGRNNEQFF; CDR3nt: TGTGCCAGCCATCCAGGGGGAAGGAACAATGAGCAGTTCTTC
abundance: -; len: 14; d_gene: -; v_gene: TRBV7-6; j_gene: TRBJ1-1; CDR3aa: CASSLAQGNTEAFF; CDR3nt: TGTGCCAGCAGCTTAGCGCAGGGTAACACTGAAGCTTTCTTT
abundance: -; len: 13; d_gene: -; v_gene: TRBV6-1; j_gene: TRBJ1-1; CDR3aa: CASENGNRAEAFF; CDR3nt: TGTGCCAGCGAGAACGGGAACAGAGCCGAAGCTTTCTTT
abundance: -; len: 16; d_gene: TRBD2; v_gene: TRBV5-8; j_gene: TRBJ2-1; CDR3aa: CASNSWTSGNNNEQFF; CDR3nt: TGTGCCAGCAACTCCTGGACTAGCGGGAACAACAATGAGCAGTTCTTC